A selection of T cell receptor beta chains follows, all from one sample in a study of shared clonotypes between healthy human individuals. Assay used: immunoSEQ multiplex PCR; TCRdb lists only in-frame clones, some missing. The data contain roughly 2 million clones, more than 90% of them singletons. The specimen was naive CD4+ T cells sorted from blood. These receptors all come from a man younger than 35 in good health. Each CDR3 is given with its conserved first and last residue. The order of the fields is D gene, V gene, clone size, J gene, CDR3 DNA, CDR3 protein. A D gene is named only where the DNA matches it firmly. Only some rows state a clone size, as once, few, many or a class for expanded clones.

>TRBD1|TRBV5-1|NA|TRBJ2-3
TGCGCCAGCAGCTCAACAGGGGGTGACCCAGATACGCAGTATTTT
CASSSTGGDPDTQYF
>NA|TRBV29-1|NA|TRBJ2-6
TGCAGCGTCAACTCATGGGACCCCTCTGGGGCCAACGTCCTGACTTTC
CSVNSWDPSGANVLTF
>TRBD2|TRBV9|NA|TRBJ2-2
TGTGCCAGCAGCGCCCCTGGACTAGCCGGGGAGCTGTTTTTT
CASSAPGLAGELFF
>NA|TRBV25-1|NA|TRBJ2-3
TGTGCCAGCAGTGAAGCGGCCACAGATACGCAGTATTTT
CASSEAATDTQYF
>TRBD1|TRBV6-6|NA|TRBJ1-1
TGTGCCAGCAGTGGGTGGGGACAGTTGAACACTGAAGCTTTCTTT
CASSGWGQLNTEAFF
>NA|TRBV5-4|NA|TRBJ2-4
TGTGCCAGCAGCGAGGACGGAAACATTCAGTACTTC
CASSEDGNIQYF
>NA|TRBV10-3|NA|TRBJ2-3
TGTGCCACCTCGACAGGTACAGATACGCAGTATTTT
CATSTGTDTQYF
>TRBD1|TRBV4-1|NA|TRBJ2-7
TGCGCCAGCAGCCCCTTGACCCTACGGGACAGGGGTCACGAGCAGTACTTC
CASSPLTLRDRGHEQYF
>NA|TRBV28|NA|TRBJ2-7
TGTGCCAGCACCTCAACCCCCCTCGAGCAGTACTTC
CASTSTPLEQYF
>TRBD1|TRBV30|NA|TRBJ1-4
TGTGCCTGGAGTGACACAGGGGCCTATGAAAAACTGTTTTTT
CAWSDTGAYEKLFF
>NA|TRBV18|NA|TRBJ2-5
TGTGCCAGCTCACCCTACAGGGTCCAGGGGACCCAGTACTTC
CASSPYRVQGTQYF
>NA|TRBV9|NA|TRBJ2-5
TGTGCCAGCAGCGTGCGACGGGCAGGGGAGACCCAGTACTTC
CASSVRRAGETQYF
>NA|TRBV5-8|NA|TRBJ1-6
TGTGCCAGCAGCTTGGAAGGGGCAAAAAATTCACCCCTCCACTTT
CASSLEGAKNSPLHF
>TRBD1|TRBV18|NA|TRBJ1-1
TGTGCCAGCTCATCGGACAGGGGAAGTACTGAAGCTTTCTTT
CASSSDRGSTEAFF
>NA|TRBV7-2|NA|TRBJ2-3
TGTGCCAGCAGCTTAAGTGGAAGTAGCACAGATACGCAGTATTTT
CASSLSGSSTDTQYF
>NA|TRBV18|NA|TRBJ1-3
TGTGCCAGCTCACCAGCGGGCGGCGGAAACACCATATATTTT
CASSPAGGGNTIYF
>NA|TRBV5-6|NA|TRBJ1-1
TGTGCCAGCAGCCTTCCCACAGGGAACACTGAAGCTTTCTTT
CASSLPTGNTEAFF
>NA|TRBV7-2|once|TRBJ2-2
TGTGCCAGCAGCTGGGGACATCTGAACACCGGGGAGCTGTTTTTT
CASSWGHLNTGELFF
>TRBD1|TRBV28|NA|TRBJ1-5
TGTGCCAGCACCCCGACAGGGTCCCATCAGCCCCAGCATTTT
CASTPTGSHQPQHF
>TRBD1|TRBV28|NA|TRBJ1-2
TGTGCCAGCAGTACAAGACAGGGAGTAACCCATGGCTACACCTTC
CASSTRQGVTHGYTF
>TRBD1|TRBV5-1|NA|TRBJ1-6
TGCGCCAGCAGCTTAATAAGTCTGGGACAGGGTGGTAATTCACCCCTCCACTTT
CASSLISLGQGGNSPLHF
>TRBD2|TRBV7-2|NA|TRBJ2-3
TGTGCCAGCAGCTTTGGGGGAGGGCCAGGGGATACGCAGTATTTT
CASSFGGGPGDTQYF
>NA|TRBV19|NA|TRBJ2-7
TGTGCCAGTAGTATACCCCTGGGTGAGCAGTACTTC
CASSIPLGEQYF
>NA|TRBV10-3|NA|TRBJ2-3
TGTGCCATTTTAGCGGCGTCCACAGATACGCAGTATTTT
CAILAASTDTQYF
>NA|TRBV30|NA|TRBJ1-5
TGTGCCTGGAGTGCCTCAGGGGCCCAGCATTTT
CAWSASGAQHF
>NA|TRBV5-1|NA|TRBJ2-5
TGCGCCAGCAGCTTGACGGGGGCGGGTCAAGAGACCCAGTACTTC
CASSLTGAGQETQYF
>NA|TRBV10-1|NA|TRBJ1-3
TGCGCCAGCAGGGCCCCCCGGGACAAGGTGTCTGGAAACACCATATATTTT
CASRAPRDKVSGNTIYF
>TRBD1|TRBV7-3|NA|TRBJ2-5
TGTGCCAGCAGCCCGACAGGGGGCCTCAGGGAGACCCAGTACTTC
CASSPTGGLRETQYF
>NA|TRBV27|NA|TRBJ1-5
TGTGCCAGCAGTAAAACAGTCCGGGGCCCTAATCAGCCCCAGCATTTT
CASSKTVRGPNQPQHF
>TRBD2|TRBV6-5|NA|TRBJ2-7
TGTGCCAGCAGTTACAGCGGGAGCTCCTACGAGCAGTACTTC
CASSYSGSSYEQYF
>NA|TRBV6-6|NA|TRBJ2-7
TGTGCCAGCAGACCGACTGGGTCGGGCCTGGGAACCTTC
CASRPTGSGLGTF
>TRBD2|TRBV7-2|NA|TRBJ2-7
TGTGCCAGCAGCTTAGTCATGGCGGGAGGGCCGGACGAGCAGTACTTC
CASSLVMAGGPDEQYF
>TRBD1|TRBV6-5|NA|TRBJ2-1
TGTGCCAGCAGGGGCCCGGACAGGGGTAATGAGCAGTTCTTC
CASRGPDRGNEQFF
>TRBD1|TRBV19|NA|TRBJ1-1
TGTGCCACTCAATCACAGGGGTTCGCAGCTGAAGCTTTCTTT
CATQSQGFAAEAFF
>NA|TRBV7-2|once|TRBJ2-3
TGTGCCAGCAGCCACCGTGAGGTTCGAAACACAGATACGCAGTATTTT
CASSHREVRNTDTQYF
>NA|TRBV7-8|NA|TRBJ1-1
TGTGCCAGCAGCTCCCAGGGGAACACTGAAGCTTTCTTT
CASSSQGNTEAFF
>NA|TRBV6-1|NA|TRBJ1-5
TGTGCCAGCAGTGAAAATAAGTTAGGTAGGGCTCCTCAGCCCCAGCATTTT
CASSENKLGRAPQPQHF
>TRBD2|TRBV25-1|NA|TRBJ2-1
TGTGCCAGCAGTGAAGGGACTAGCGGGATTAACAATGAGCAGTTCTTC
CASSEGTSGINNEQFF
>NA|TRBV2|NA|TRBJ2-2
TGTGCCAGCACCGGACACCCGAACACCGGGGAGCTGTTTTTT
CASTGHPNTGELFF
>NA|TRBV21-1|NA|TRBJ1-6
TGTGCCAGCAGCAAAGCCACAGAAGTTTCACCCCTCCACTTT
CASSKATEVSPLHF
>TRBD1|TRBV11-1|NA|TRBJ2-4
TGTGCCAGCAGCTTAGGTTTGACAGGGAAGGCCAAAAACATTCAGTACTTC
CASSLGLTGKAKNIQYF
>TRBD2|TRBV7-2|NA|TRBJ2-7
TGTGCCAGCAGCTTAGCGGGACTAGCGGGACTCTACGAGCAGTACTTC
CASSLAGLAGLYEQYF
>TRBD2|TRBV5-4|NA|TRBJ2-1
TGTGCCAGCAGCTCGACTAGCGGGAGGGCCTGGAATGAGCAGTTCTTC
CASSSTSGRAWNEQFF
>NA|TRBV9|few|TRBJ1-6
TGTGCCAGCAGCGTAGGGGGGACTGCCCAGGGATCACCCCTCCACTTT
CASSVGGTAQGSPLHF
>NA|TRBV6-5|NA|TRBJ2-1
TGTGCCAGCAGTTACTGGGCAGAAAACAATGAGCAGTTCTTC
CASSYWAENNEQFF
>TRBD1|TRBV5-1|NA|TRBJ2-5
TGCGCCAGCAGCTCCGGACAGGCCCAAGAGACCCAGTACTTC
CASSSGQAQETQYF
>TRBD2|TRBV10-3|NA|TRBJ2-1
TGTGCCATCAGGGGAGGGAACAATGAGCAGTTCTTC
CAIRGGNNEQFF
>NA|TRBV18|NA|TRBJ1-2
TGTGCCAGCTCACCGGGACGGCGAACCTATGGCTACACCTTC
CASSPGRRTYGYTF
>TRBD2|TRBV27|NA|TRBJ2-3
TGTGCCAGCAGTTTGGGACTAGCGGGAGCCACAGATACGCAGTATTTT
CASSLGLAGATDTQYF
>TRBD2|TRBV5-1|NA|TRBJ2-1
TGCGCCAGCAGCCGGGCTAGCGGGGGCCTCTACAATGAGCAGTTCTTC
CASSRASGGLYNEQFF
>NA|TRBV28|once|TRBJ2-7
TGTGCCAGCAGCCCCGGGGTCTTGGCAGGAGGAACCTACGAGCAGTACTTC
CASSPGVLAGGTYEQYF
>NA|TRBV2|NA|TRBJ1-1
TGTGCCAGCAGTGTGACAGGCTCGAACACTGAAGCTTTCTTT
CASSVTGSNTEAFF
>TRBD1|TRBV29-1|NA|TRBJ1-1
TGCAGCATACGACAGGGGCGGGTAGCTTTCTTT
CSIRQGRVAFF